A selection of T cell receptor beta chains follows, all from one sample in a study of blood T cell repertoires in COVID-19. The repertoire was sequenced with immunoSEQ multiplex PCR; TCRdb's copy has only in-frame clones and lacks some. Of around 160,000 clones listed, around 80% are singletons. Sequencing was carried out using peripheral blood. These receptors were obtained from a man aged 55 to 69 with active or convalescent COVID-19. The CDR3 runs from the conserved cysteine through the conserved F or W. The D gene is left open where the match is weak. Clone size is not always given. Where it is, it says once, few, many or a class for expanded clones.

J: TRBJ2-2; V: TRBV4-2; D: TRBD1; size: few; length: 18; DNA: TGTGCCAGCAGCCAACGAGGGACAGGGGGCGCTTTGGCCGGGGAGCTGTTTTTT; CDR3: CASSQRGTGGALAGELFF
J: TRBJ1-6; V: TRBV2; D: TRBD1; size: -; length: 16; DNA: TGTGCCAGCAGACTTCAACAGGGGAACTATAATTCACCCCTCCACTTT; CDR3: CASRLQQGNYNSPLHF
J: TRBJ2-7; V: TRBV15; D: -; size: -; length: 14; DNA: TGTGCCACCAGCCCCGATGACAGCTCCTACGAGCAGTACTTC; CDR3: CATSPDDSSYEQYF
J: TRBJ1-1; V: TRBV28; D: -; size: few; length: 11; DNA: TGTGCCAGCACCGAGGACACGGAAGCTTTCTTT; CDR3: CASTEDTEAFF
J: TRBJ1-5; V: TRBV10-2; D: -; size: -; length: 13; DNA: TGCGCCAGCACCACCGGGATGAATCAGCCCCAGCATTTT; CDR3: CASTTGMNQPQHF
J: TRBJ2-7; V: TRBV30; D: TRBD2; size: -; length: 14; DNA: TGTGCCTGGAGTGTAGGGCCCGGGGGGAACGAGCAGTACTTC; CDR3: CAWSVGPGGNEQYF
J: TRBJ1-6; V: TRBV27; D: TRBD1; size: -; length: 15; DNA: TGTGCCAGCAGCCGCCTCCGACAGGGCAATTCACCCCTCCACTTT; CDR3: CASSRLRQGNSPLHF
J: TRBJ2-3; V: TRBV7-2; D: -; size: -; length: 13; DNA: TGTGCCAGCAGCCAGGTCATCACAGATACGCAGTATTTT; CDR3: CASSQVITDTQYF
J: TRBJ2-1; V: TRBV3-1/TRBV3-2; D: TRBD1; size: -; length: 13; DNA: TGTGCCAGCAGCCGGACAGGGCTGGATGAGCAGTTCTTC; CDR3: CASSRTGLDEQFF
J: TRBJ2-7; V: TRBV4-3; D: TRBD2; size: -; length: 14; DNA: TGCGCCAGCAGCCAGCTATCTCGGGGGGGAGAGCAGTACTTC; CDR3: CASSQLSRGGEQYF
J: TRBJ2-3; V: TRBV7-2; D: TRBD1; size: -; length: 16; DNA: TGTGCCAGCACTCCCCTGAGGACAGGGAGCACAGATACGCAGTATTTT; CDR3: CASTPLRTGSTDTQYF
J: TRBJ2-1; V: TRBV18; D: -; size: -; length: 14; DNA: TGTGCCAGCTCACCGGGGGACATAGGGAATGAGCAGTTCTTC; CDR3: CASSPGDIGNEQFF
J: TRBJ2-7; V: TRBV24-1; D: -; size: -; length: 16; DNA: TGTGCCACCAGTGGGAGGGAGGACGGCGGAATGTACGAGCAGTACTTC; CDR3: CATSGREDGGMYEQYF
J: TRBJ2-7; V: TRBV10-2; D: -; size: once; length: 13; DNA: TGCGCCAGCAGTGGAGACACCCCTGGTGAGCAGTACTTC; CDR3: CASSGDTPGEQYF
J: TRBJ1-4; V: TRBV5-4; D: TRBD1; size: -; length: 16; DNA: TGTGCCAGCAGCTCTGGCCCGACAGGGGACAATGAAAAACTGTTTTTT; CDR3: CASSSGPTGDNEKLFF
J: TRBJ2-2; V: TRBV7-2; D: TRBD2; size: -; length: 14; DNA: TGTGCCAGCAGCGGGACTACCAACACCGGGGAGCTGTTTTTT; CDR3: CASSGTTNTGELFF
J: TRBJ2-1; V: TRBV6-5; D: TRBD2; size: -; length: 13; DNA: TGTGCCAGCAGTAGGGACTACTACAATGAGCAGTTCTTC; CDR3: CASSRDYYNEQFF
J: TRBJ2-3; V: TRBV1; D: -; size: -; length: 17; DNA: TGCACCAGCAGCCAAAAACCAATAGCGGGAATCACAGATACGCAGTATTTT; CDR3: CTSSQKPIAGITDTQYF
J: TRBJ2-3; V: TRBV28; D: TRBD2; size: -; length: 17; DNA: TGTGCCAGCAGTTTAGGGCCTAGCGGCCTGGCGGGAGATACGCAGTATTTT; CDR3: CASSLGPSGLAGDTQYF
J: TRBJ2-7; V: TRBV27; D: TRBD1; size: once; length: 16; DNA: TGTGCCAGCAGTTCCCTCGGGACAGGGGGGGCCTACGAGCAGTACTTC; CDR3: CASSSLGTGGAYEQYF
J: TRBJ1-4; V: TRBV30; D: -; size: -; length: 13; DNA: TGTGCCTGGAGTGTACGGGGAATTGAAAAACTGTTTTTT; CDR3: CAWSVRGIEKLFF
J: TRBJ1-2; V: TRBV6-5; D: -; size: -; length: 14; DNA: TGTGCCAGCAGTCCCCCGACGGGGGGGGATGGCTACACCTTC; CDR3: CASSPPTGGDGYTF
J: TRBJ1-1; V: TRBV28; D: -; size: -; length: 13; DNA: TGTGCCAGCAGTACCTTGACGGGCACTGAAGCTTTCTTT; CDR3: CASSTLTGTEAFF
J: TRBJ1-1; V: TRBV19; D: -; size: -; length: 15; DNA: TGTGCCAGTAGTATGATTGGGGGCGCGAACACTGAAGCTTTCTTT; CDR3: CASSMIGGANTEAFF
J: TRBJ2-7; V: TRBV6-2/TRBV6-3; D: TRBD2; size: once; length: 13; DNA: TGTGCCAGCAGTCGGACTAGCCGCTACGAGCAGTACTTC; CDR3: CASSRTSRYEQYF
J: TRBJ2-5; V: TRBV4-1; D: TRBD2; size: -; length: 17; DNA: TGCGCCAGCAGCCAAGGTCTCGGACTAGCGGGAGAAGAGACCCAGTACTTC; CDR3: CASSQGLGLAGEETQYF
J: TRBJ2-5; V: TRBV2; D: TRBD1; size: few; length: 15; DNA: TGTGCCAGCAATCAAGATGGGACAGGGGATGAGACCCAGTACTTC; CDR3: CASNQDGTGDETQYF
J: TRBJ2-1; V: TRBV2; D: TRBD1; size: -; length: 16; DNA: TGTGCCAGCATCGGCGGGACAGGGGGCTCCTACAATGAGCAGTTCTTC; CDR3: CASIGGTGGSYNEQFF
J: TRBJ1-1; V: TRBV20-1; D: -; size: -; length: 10; DNA: TGCAGTGCTACCGGGATTGAAGCTTTCTTT; CDR3: CSATGIEAFF
J: TRBJ2-7; V: TRBV12-3/TRBV12-4; D: -; size: -; length: 13; DNA: TGTGCCAGCAGTTTCAGGGTATCCTACGAGCAGTACTTC; CDR3: CASSFRVSYEQYF
J: TRBJ2-1; V: TRBV19; D: -; size: -; length: 15; DNA: TGTGCCAGTAGTATCGTCCGGGACTTCGCCAGTGAGCAGTTCTTC; CDR3: CASSIVRDFASEQFF
J: TRBJ1-1; V: TRBV19; D: TRBD1; size: -; length: 14; DNA: TGTGCCAGTAGTATTTATGGACAGGACACTGAAGCTTTCTTT; CDR3: CASSIYGQDTEAFF
J: TRBJ2-7; V: TRBV19; D: TRBD2; size: -; length: 15; DNA: TGTGCCAGTAGTTCCGAAGGTAGCGGGGTATACGAGCAGTACTTC; CDR3: CASSSEGSGVYEQYF
J: TRBJ2-5; V: TRBV5-4; D: -; size: -; length: 12; DNA: TGTGCCAGCAGCTCTCTAGGAGAGACCCAGTACTTC; CDR3: CASSSLGETQYF
J: TRBJ2-1; V: TRBV15; D: -; size: -; length: 16; DNA: TGTGCCACCAGCAGAGATCGGAGCGGCTCTACAAATGAGCAGTTCTTC; CDR3: CATSRDRSGSTNEQFF
J: TRBJ2-7; V: TRBV7-2; D: -; size: -; length: 11; DNA: TGTGCCAGCAGCTCACAGTACGAGCAGTACTTC; CDR3: CASSSQYEQYF
J: TRBJ1-6; V: TRBV12-3/TRBV12-4; D: -; size: -; length: 13; DNA: TGTGCCAGCCGAGGGGGAAACAATTCACCCCTCCACTTT; CDR3: CASRGGNNSPLHF
J: TRBJ1-1; V: TRBV28; D: -; size: -; length: 13; DNA: TGTGCCAGCAGGAGCCAGGGATTCACTGAAGCTTTCTTT; CDR3: CASRSQGFTEAFF
J: TRBJ1-5; V: TRBV6-6; D: TRBD1; size: -; length: 15; DNA: TGTGCCAGCAGTTATTCGGGACAGGGCCGTCAGCCCCAGCATTTT; CDR3: CASSYSGQGRQPQHF
J: TRBJ2-1; V: TRBV11-2; D: -; size: -; length: 13; DNA: TGTGCCAGCAGCTTAGATATGGGAAGGGGCTCTTTCTTC; CDR3: CASSLDMGRGSFF
J: TRBJ2-1; V: TRBV11-2; D: TRBD2; size: -; length: 15; DNA: TGTGCCAGCACCGCAACTAGCGGGAGGGCCAATGAGCAGTTCTTC; CDR3: CASTATSGRANEQFF
J: TRBJ2-7; V: TRBV6-5; D: -; size: -; length: 13; DNA: TGTGCCAGCAGTTTCGGACTTTTCTACGAGCAGTACTTC; CDR3: CASSFGLFYEQYF
J: TRBJ2-7; V: TRBV28; D: -; size: -; length: 10; DNA: TGTGCCAGCGGAAGAGGGGAGCAGTACTTC; CDR3: CASGRGEQYF
J: TRBJ2-7; V: TRBV19; D: TRBD1; size: -; length: 14; DNA: TGTGCCAGTAGTGACACAGGGGGGCCCTACGAGCAGTACTTC; CDR3: CASSDTGGPYEQYF
J: TRBJ1-4; V: TRBV5-6; D: -; size: -; length: 14; DNA: TGTGCCAGCAGCCCTGGGACTAGGGGAGAAAAACTGTTTTTT; CDR3: CASSPGTRGEKLFF
J: TRBJ1-6; V: TRBV27; D: TRBD1; size: once; length: 14; DNA: TGTGCCAGCAGTTTTACAGGGGGCGATTCACCCCTCCACTTT; CDR3: CASSFTGGDSPLHF
J: TRBJ2-1; V: TRBV5-1; D: TRBD2; size: -; length: 14; DNA: TGCGCCAGCAGATCGGCGGGAGGGAACAATGAGCAGTTCTTC; CDR3: CASRSAGGNNEQFF
J: TRBJ2-7; V: TRBV5-4; D: TRBD2; size: -; length: 15; DNA: TGTGCCAGCAGCCCGGGACTAGCGGGAGCCCACGAGCAGTACTTC; CDR3: CASSPGLAGAHEQYF
J: TRBJ2-7; V: TRBV10-3; D: -; size: -; length: 13; DNA: TGTGCCATCAGGCCCCCACAGACCTACGAGCAGTACTTC; CDR3: CAIRPPQTYEQYF
J: TRBJ1-1; V: TRBV6-6; D: TRBD1; size: -; length: 14; DNA: TGTGCCAGCAGTTGGGACAGGGGGAACACTGAAGCTTTCTTT; CDR3: CASSWDRGNTEAFF
J: TRBJ2-1; V: TRBV27; D: TRBD2; size: -; length: 18; DNA: TGTGCCAGCAGTTTCCTAGCGGGAGTGGGACTAACCTACAATGAGCAGTTCTTC; CDR3: CASSFLAGVGLTYNEQFF
J: TRBJ1-2; V: TRBV19; D: -; size: many; length: 16; DNA: TGTGCCAGTCTCGCCCGGGGCAGGGGATTTACCTATGGCTACACCTTC; CDR3: CASLARGRGFTYGYTF
J: TRBJ2-3; V: TRBV4-3; D: TRBD2; size: -; length: 15; DNA: TGCGCCAGCAGCACCCGCAGCGGGAGCGGAGATACGCAGTATTTT; CDR3: CASSTRSGSGDTQYF
J: TRBJ1-2; V: TRBV27; D: TRBD1; size: -; length: 15; DNA: TGTGCCAGCAGTCCGACACAGGGGGGTGTCTTTGGCTACACCTTC; CDR3: CASSPTQGGVFGYTF